Presented here are 16 T cell receptor beta chains from one specimen sequenced in a study of technical replicates of blood from a few donors. This table comes from immunoSEQ multiplex PCR, and its TCRdb copy is limited to in-frame clones, with some not included. This table has under 90,000 clones, roughly 98% appearing once. Sequenced: T cells isolated from PBMCs. The receptors shown here come from a human donor in good health.

The chain recombines TRBV18 with TRBJ2-5; D possibly corresponds to TRBD1 (6 bases). The germline gives CDR1 KGHSH, CDR2 LQKENI. V gave up 3 bases and J gave up 2 bases, with 10 bases separating them. The CDR3 runs 14 residues. CDR3 sequence reads: CASSPRDTQETQYF. DNA of the CDR3: TGTGCCAGCTCACCCCGGGACACTCAAGAGACCCAGTACTTC.

This clone has a single count. The chain uses TRBV6-5 and TRBJ1-5; 8 nucleotides align to TRBD1. Trimming cost V 2 bases and J 9 bases; bases outside gene matches: 6. CDR3 length equals 14 residues. CDR1 MNHEY and CDR2 SVGAGI come from the germline V gene. The DNA of the CDR3 is TGTGCCAGCAGTTACCGACAGGGGAAGGGGCCCCAGCATTTT. Translating it yields CASSYRQGKGPQHF.

This clone appeared a single time. The V and J genes are TRBV4-1 and TRBJ1-1; D gene ambiguous. This CDR3 comprises 15 residues. Deletions cut 4 bases from V and 1 base from J, with 13 bases between. Germline V gene lookup returns CDR1 MGHRA and CDR2 YSYEKL. The CDR3 region is CASSPREIQNTEAFF. CDR3 nucleotide sequence: TGCGCCAGCAGCCCCCGGGAGATCCAGAACACTGAAGCTTTCTTT.

The chain is built from TRBV7-9 and TRBJ1-2, with a possible D match to TRBD1 (5 bases). CDR3 length equals 14 residues. CDR1 is SEHNR and CDR2 is FQNEAQ in the germline V gene (reference sequence). The V end lost 1 base, the J end lost 6 bases, and 12 bases lay between the germline ends. CDR3 in amino acids: CASSLDLTVDGYTF. The CDR3 nucleotides are TGTGCCAGCAGCTTAGATCTGACAGTTGATGGCTACACCTTC.

The chain has TRBV2 and TRBJ2-1; a possible D gene is TRBD2 (6 bases). The CDR3 is made up of 15 amino acids. Germline V gene sequence: CDR1 SNHLY, CDR2 FYNNEI. The V and J ends lost 8 bases and 3 bases respectively, with 17 bases between them. The CDR3 sequence: CASLSDRGVYNEQFF. For the CDR3, the DNA is TGTGCCAGCCTCAGCGACCGCGGGGTCTACAATGAGCAGTTCTTC.

This rearrangement joins TRBV27 to TRBJ2-7; TRBD2 might be the D (6 bases). This CDR3 has 16 amino acids. Germline V lookup: CDR1 MNHEY, CDR2 SMNVEV (reference sequence). Trimming left V 5 bases short and J 3 bases short, with 20 bases between. CDR3 loop: CASSRSGLREFYEQYF. The CDR3 nucleotides read TGTGCCAGCAGTCGGTCTGGCCTCCGGGAGTTCTACGAGCAGTACTTC.

This chain uses TRBV5-1 with TRBJ2-7; perhaps TRBD2 as D (6 bases). The V end was cut by 6 bases, the J end by 0 bases, with 19 bases between. The CDR3 has 16 residues. The germline V gene has CDR1 SGHRS and CDR2 YFSETQ. The DNA for the CDR3 is TGCGCCAGCACCCTGGAGGGCCTTTTTAACTCCTACGAGCAGTACTTC. Translated, it gives CASTLEGLFNSYEQYF.

V gene TRBV6-6 combines with J gene TRBJ2-7; D possibly corresponds to TRBD1 (7 bases). V lost 10 bases and J lost 4, with 20 bases in between. This CDR3 region has 14 residues. CDR1 and CDR2 from the germline V gene are MNHNY and SVGAGI (reference sequence). The CDR3 is CATTQGGGFYEQYF. The CDR3 DNA reads as TGTGCCACCACCCAGGGGGGTGGGTTTTACGAGCAGTACTTC.

This clone was counted once. The gene calls are TRBV4-1 and TRBJ2-2; D possibly corresponds to TRBD1 (6 bases). CDR1 is MGHRA, CDR2 YSYEKL, per germline. This CDR3 spans 15 amino acids. V was shortened by 0 bases and J by 4 bases, with 9 bases between the two germline ends. The CDR3 loop is CASSQETGSTGELFF. For the CDR3, the DNA is TGCGCCAGCAGCCAAGAAACAGGGAGCACCGGGGAGCTGTTTTTT.

The chain has TRBV7-9 and TRBJ2-7; TRBD1 matches 9 bases. Per the germline V gene, CDR1 is SEHNR and CDR2 is FQNEAQ (reference sequence). This CDR3 has 17 residues. V dropped 4 bases and J dropped 0; count of bases not matched to a gene: 10. The CDR3 nucleotides read TGTGCCAGCAGCTCCTCTCAGACAGGGGGGAGCTCCTACGAGCAGTACTTC. This encodes CASSSSQTGGSSYEQYF.

The chain uses TRBV10-3 and TRBJ2-1, with 8 bases matching TRBD2. Germline CDR1 is ENHRY and CDR2 is SYGVKD. The CDR3 has 17 amino acids. The V segment lost 0 bases and the J segment 3 bases; nucleotides outside the gene matches: 7. The CDR3 sequence: CAISESWGLVFYNEQFF. As DNA, the CDR3 is TGTGCCATCAGTGAGTCTTGGGGACTAGTTTTCTACAATGAGCAGTTCTTC.

J is TRBJ2-7 and V is TRBV5-1; 11 nucleotides line up with TRBD1. The germline CDR1 and CDR2 sequences are SGHRS and YFSETQ. This CDR3 has 15 amino acids. J was trimmed by 6 bases and V by 2 bases; bases with no gene match: 7. The CDR3 sequence is CASSLGDRGAAEQYF. The DNA for the CDR3 is TGCGCCAGCAGCTTAGGGGACAGGGGGGCCGCCGAGCAGTACTTC.

This sequence joins TRBV27 and TRBJ2-3; 8 positions match TRBD1. The CDR3 length is 16 residues. Germline-derived CDR1 and CDR2 are MNHEY and SMNVEV (reference sequence). V lost 5 bases, J lost 4 bases, and 11 bases stayed unmatched. CDR3 residues: CASSVQGVLNPDTQYF. The CDR3, as DNA: TGTGCCAGCAGTGTACAGGGGGTATTAAATCCAGATACGCAGTATTTT.

V and J are TRBV4-1 and TRBJ1-1; D is perhaps TRBD1 (6 bases). Germline values: CDR1 MGHRA, CDR2 YSYEKL. The V and J ends lost 1 base and 1 base respectively, with 13 bases between them. This CDR3 spans 16 amino acids. The CDR3 coding sequence is TGCGCCAGCAGCCAAGTTTCGGGACACAGGAACACTGAAGCTTTCTTT. This encodes CASSQVSGHRNTEAFF.

This chain connects TRBV5-4 to TRBJ1-4, with 11 bases matching TRBD1. Germline V gene data show CDR1 as SGHNT and CDR2 as YYREEE (reference sequence). The ends lost 4 bases at V and 8 bases at J; junction bases unmatched: 10. The CDR3 runs 16 residues. The CDR3 nucleotides read TGTGCCAGCAGCCTCAATCCGGGACAGGGGGGCGAAAAACTGTTTTTT. Its translation: CASSLNPGQGGEKLFF.

The rearrangement joins TRBV6-5 to TRBJ1-2; possibly TRBD1 for D (6 bases). Looked up from germline, CDR1 is MNHEY and CDR2 is SVGAGI. CDR3 length: 14 amino acids. With 5 bases removed from V and 3 bases from J, the gap between germline ends came to 13 bases. The CDR3 sequence is CASSPRTADYGYTF. The DNA for the CDR3 is TGTGCCAGCAGTCCGAGGACAGCAGACTATGGCTACACCTTC.